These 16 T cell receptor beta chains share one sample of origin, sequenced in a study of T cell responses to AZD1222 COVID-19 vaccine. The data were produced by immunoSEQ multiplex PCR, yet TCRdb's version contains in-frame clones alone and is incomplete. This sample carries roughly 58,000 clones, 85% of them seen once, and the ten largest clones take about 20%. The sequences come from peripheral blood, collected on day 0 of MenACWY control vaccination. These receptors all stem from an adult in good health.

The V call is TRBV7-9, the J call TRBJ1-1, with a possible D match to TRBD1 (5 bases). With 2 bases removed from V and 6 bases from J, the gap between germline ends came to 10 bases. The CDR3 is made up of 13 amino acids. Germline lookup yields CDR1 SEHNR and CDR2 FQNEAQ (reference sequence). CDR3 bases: TGTGCCAGCAGCTTAACTTTGGGGGCTGAAGCTTTCTTT. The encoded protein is CASSLTLGAEAFF. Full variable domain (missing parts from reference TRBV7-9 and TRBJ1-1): DTGVSQNPRHKITKRGQNVTFRCDPISEHNRLYWYRQTLGQGPEFLTYFQNEAQLEKSRLLSDRFSAERPKGSFSTLEIQRTEQGDSAMYLCASSLTLGAEAFFGQGTRLTVV.

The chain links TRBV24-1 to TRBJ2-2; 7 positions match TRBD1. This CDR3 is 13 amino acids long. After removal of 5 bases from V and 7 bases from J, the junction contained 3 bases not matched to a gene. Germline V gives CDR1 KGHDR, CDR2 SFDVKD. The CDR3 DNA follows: TGTGCCACCAGTGCACAGGGGATCGGGGAGCTGTTTTTT. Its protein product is CATSAQGIGELFF.

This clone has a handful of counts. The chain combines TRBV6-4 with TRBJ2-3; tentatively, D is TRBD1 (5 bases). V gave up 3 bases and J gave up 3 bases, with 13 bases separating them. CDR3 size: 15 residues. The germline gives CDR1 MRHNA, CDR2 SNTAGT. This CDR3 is CASSERDSITDTQYF. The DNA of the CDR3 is TGTGCCAGCAGTGAAAGAGACAGCATAACAGATACGCAGTATTTT.

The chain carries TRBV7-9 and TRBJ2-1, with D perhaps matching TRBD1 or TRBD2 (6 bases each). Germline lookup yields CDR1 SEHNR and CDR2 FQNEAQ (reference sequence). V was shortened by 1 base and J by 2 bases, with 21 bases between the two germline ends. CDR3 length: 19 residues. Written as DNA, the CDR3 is TGTGCCAGCAGCTTAGAATTATCCTGGGGGGCAGCTACCTACAATGAGCAGTTCTTC. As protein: CASSLELSWGAATYNEQFF.

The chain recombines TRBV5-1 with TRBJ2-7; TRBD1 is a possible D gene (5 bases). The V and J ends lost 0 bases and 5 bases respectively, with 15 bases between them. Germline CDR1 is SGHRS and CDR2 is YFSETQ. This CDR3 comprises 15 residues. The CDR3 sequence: CASSLVQAELDEQYF. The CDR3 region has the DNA TGCGCCAGCAGCTTGGTACAGGCCGAACTGGACGAGCAGTACTTC.

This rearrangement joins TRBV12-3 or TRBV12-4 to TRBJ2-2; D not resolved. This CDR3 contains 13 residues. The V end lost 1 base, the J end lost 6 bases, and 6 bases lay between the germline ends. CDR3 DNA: TGTGCCAGCAGTTTAGACGGGTCCGGGGAGCTGTTTTTT. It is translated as CASSLDGSGELFF.

The CDR3 is CAWRRGGNTRNQPQHF. DNA of the CDR3: TGTGCCTGGAGGCGGGGGGGGAATACGCGCAATCAGCCCCAGCATTTT. The chain couples TRBV30 to TRBJ1-5; D is perhaps TRBD1 (5 bases). Trimming stripped 3 bases from V and 2 bases from J, with 17 bases between. Germline CDR1 and CDR2: GTSNPN and SVGIG (reference sequence). This CDR3 contains 16 residues.

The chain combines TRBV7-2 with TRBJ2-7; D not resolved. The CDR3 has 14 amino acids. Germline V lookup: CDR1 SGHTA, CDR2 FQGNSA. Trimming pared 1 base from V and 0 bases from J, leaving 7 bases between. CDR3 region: CASSLGVSSYEQYF. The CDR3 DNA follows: TGTGCCAGCAGCTTAGGAGTCTCCTCCTACGAGCAGTACTTC.

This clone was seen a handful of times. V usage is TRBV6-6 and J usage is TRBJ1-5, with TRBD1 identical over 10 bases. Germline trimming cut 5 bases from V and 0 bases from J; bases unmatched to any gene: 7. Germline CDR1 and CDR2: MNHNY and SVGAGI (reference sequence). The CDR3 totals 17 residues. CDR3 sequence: CASSRKGQGNSNQPQHF. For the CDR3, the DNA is TGTGCCAGCAGTCGCAAGGGACAGGGGAATAGCAATCAGCCCCAGCATTTT.

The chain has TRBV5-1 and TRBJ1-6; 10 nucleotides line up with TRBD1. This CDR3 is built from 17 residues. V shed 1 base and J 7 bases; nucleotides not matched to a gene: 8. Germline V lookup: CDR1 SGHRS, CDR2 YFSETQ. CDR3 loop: CASSLTRPGQGNSPLHF. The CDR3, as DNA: TGCGCCAGCAGCTTGACCCGACCGGGACAGGGGAATTCACCCCTCCACTTT. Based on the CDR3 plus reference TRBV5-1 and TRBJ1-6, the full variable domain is KAGVTQTPRYLIKTRGQQVTLSCSPISGHRSVSWYQQTPGQGLQFLFEYFSETQRNKGNFPGRFSGRQFSNSRSEMNVSTLELGDSALYLCASSLTRPGQGNSPLHFGNGTRLTVT.

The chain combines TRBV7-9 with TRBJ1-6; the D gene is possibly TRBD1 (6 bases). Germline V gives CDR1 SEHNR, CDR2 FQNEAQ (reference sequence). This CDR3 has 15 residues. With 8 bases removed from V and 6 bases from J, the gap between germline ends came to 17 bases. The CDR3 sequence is CASGSLGTPNSPLHF. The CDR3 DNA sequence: TGTGCCAGCGGCTCCCTAGGGACACCTAATTCACCCCTCCACTTT.

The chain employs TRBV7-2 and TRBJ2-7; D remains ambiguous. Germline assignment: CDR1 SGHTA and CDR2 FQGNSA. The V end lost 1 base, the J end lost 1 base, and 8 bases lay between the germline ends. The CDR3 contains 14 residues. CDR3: CASSLGAYSYEQYF. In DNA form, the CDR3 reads TGTGCCAGCAGCTTAGGGGCCTATTCCTACGAGCAGTACTTC.

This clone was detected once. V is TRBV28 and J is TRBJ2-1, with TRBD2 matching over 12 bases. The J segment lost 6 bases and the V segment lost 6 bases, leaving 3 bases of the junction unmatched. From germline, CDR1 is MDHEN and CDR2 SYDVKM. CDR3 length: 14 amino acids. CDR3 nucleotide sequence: TGTGCCAGCAGCCGACTAGCGGGAGCCAATGAGCAGTTCTTC. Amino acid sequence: CASSRLAGANEQFF.

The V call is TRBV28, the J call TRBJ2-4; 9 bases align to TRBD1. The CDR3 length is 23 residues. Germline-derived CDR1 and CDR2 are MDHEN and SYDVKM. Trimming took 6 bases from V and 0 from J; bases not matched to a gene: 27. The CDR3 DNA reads TGTGCCAGCAGCCATCATATGGGGGACTATACAGGGGGCCTGTCTCTAGCCAAAAACATTCAGTACTTC. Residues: CASSHHMGDYTGGLSLAKNIQYF.

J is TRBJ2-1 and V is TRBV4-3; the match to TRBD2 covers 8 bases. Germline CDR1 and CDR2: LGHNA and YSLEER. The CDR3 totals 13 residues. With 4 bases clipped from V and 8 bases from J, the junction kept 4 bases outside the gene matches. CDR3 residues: CASSLIAGYEQFF. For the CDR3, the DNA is TGCGCCAGCAGCCTTATAGCGGGATATGAGCAGTTCTTC.

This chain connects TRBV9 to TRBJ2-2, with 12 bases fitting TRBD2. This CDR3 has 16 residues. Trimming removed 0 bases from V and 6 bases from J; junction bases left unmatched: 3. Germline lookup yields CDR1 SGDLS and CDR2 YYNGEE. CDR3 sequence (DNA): TGTGCCAGCAGCGTAGGACTAGCGGGAGTCCCCGGGGAGCTGTTTTTT. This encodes CASSVGLAGVPGELFF.